The entry below gives a single TCR beta chain sequence along with its context. Its target is unknown. The authors ran a second PCR of about 6 to 12 cycles using a sample-barcoded 5' primer and a J-beta primer mix. TCRdb independently ran MiXCR on the 5' RACE reads; one entry per CDR3 protein. The sample includes 1.8 million or so distinct CDR3 sequences, roughly 43% of them seen just once. The record originates from a study of blood T cells in healthy people across ages. With 4 bases clipped from V and 4 bases from J, the junction kept 6 bases outside the gene matches. Germline V gene data show CDR1 as SGHRS and CDR2 as YFSETQ. The CDR3 is made up of 16 amino acids. Healthy Russian Caucasian donors spanned ages about 6 to 100 years. Study observations and caveats: Among T cells, TCR beta diversity per million cells dropped roughly linearly as age rose. Naive T cell percentage showed a strong correlation with the diversity of TCR beta.

The specimen sequenced was blood. The chain uses TRBV5-1 and TRBJ2-5; 14 nucleotides agree with TRBD2. The sequence was collected from a human donor in good health. CDR3 sequence reads: CASSPRLAGGRETQYF. The CDR3 DNA reads TGCGCCAGCAGCCCCCGACTAGCGGGGGGGAGAGAGACCCAGTACTTC. Variable domain in full (rest from reference TRBV5-1 and TRBJ2-5): KAGVTQTPRYLIKTRGQQVTLSCSPISGHRSVSWYQQTPGQGLQFLFEYFSETQRNKGNFPGRFSGRQFSNSRSEMNVSTLELGDSALYLCASSPRLAGGRETQYFGPGTRLLVL.